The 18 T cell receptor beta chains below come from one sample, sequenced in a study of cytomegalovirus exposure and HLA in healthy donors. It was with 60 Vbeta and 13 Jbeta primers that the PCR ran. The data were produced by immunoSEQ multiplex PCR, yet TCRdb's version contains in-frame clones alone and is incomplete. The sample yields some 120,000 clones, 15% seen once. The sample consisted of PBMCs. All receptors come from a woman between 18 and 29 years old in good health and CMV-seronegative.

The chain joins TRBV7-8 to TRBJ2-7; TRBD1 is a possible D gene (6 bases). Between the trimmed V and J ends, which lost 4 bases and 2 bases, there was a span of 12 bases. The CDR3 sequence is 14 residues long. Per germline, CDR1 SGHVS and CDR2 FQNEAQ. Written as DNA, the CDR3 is TGTGCCAGCAGCTATCAGGGGTGGGCCTACGAGCAGTACTTC. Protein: CASSYQGWAYEQYF.

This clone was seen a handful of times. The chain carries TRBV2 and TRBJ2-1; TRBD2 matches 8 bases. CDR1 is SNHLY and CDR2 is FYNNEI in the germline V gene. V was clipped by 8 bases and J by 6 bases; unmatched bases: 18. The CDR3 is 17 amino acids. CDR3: CASSLERGTRWGNEQFF. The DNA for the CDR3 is TGTGCCAGCTCCCTCGAAAGGGGGACTAGGTGGGGCAATGAGCAGTTCTTC.

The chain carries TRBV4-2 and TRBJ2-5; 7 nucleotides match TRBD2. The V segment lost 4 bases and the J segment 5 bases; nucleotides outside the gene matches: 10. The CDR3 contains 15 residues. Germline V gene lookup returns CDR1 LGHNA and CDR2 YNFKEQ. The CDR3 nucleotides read TGTGCCAGCAGCCCCAGACTAGCAGGAGAGGAGACCCAGTACTTC. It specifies CASSPRLAGEETQYF.

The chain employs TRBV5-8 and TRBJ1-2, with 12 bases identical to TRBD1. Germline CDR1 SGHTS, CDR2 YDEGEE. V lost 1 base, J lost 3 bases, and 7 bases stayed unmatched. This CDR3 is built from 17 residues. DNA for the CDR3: TGTGCCAGCAGCTTGTTGTGGGACAGGGGGCGCGACTATGGCTACACCTTC. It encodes CASSLLWDRGRDYGYTF. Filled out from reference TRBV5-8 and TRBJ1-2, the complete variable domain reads EAGVTQSPTHLIKTRGQQATLRCSPISGHTSVYWYQQALGLGLQFLLWYDEGEERNRGNFPPRFSGRQFPNYSSELNVNALELEDSALYLCASSLLWDRGRDYGYTFGSGTRLTVV.

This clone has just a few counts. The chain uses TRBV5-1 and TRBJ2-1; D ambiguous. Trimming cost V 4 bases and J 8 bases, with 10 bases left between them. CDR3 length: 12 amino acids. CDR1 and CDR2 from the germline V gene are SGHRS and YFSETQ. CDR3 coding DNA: TGCGCCAGCAGCCCCAGTTCTTATGAGCAGTTCTTC. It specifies CASSPSSYEQFF.

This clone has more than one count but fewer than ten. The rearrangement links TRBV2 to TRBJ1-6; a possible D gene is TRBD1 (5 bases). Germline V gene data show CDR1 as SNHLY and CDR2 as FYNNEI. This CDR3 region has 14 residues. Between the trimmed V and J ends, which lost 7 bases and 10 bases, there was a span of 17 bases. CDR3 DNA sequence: TGTGCCAGCACTCTCCCCCGGGGGGACTCACCCCTCCACTTT. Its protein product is CASTLPRGDSPLHF.

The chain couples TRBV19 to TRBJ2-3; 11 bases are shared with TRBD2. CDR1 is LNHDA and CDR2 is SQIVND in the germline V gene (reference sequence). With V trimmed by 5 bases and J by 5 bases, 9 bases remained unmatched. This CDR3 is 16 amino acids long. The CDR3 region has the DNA TGTGCCAGTAGTCCAATTAGCGGGGGGGCTCGAGATACGCAGTATTTT. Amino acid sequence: CASSPISGGARDTQYF.

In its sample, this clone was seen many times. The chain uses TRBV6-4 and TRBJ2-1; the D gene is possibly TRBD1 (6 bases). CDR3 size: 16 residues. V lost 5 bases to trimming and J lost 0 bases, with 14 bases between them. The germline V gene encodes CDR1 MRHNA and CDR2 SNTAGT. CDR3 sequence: CASSPTGTSSYNEQFF. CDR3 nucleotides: TGTGCCAGCAGTCCTACAGGGACAAGCTCCTACAATGAGCAGTTCTTC.

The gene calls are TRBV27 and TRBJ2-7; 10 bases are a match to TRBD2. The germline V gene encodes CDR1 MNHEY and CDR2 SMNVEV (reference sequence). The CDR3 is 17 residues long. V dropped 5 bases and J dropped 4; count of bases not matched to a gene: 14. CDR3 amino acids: CASSLDPLAGDLYEQYF. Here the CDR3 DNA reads TGTGCCAGCAGTCTAGACCCCCTAGCGGGAGATTTGTACGAGCAGTACTTC.

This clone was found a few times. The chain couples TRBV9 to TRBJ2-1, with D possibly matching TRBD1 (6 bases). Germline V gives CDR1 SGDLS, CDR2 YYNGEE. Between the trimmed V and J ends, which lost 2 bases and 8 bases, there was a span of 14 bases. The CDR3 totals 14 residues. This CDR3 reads CASSVGTSAHEQFF. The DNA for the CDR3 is TGTGCCAGCAGCGTTGGGACATCGGCTCATGAGCAGTTCTTC.

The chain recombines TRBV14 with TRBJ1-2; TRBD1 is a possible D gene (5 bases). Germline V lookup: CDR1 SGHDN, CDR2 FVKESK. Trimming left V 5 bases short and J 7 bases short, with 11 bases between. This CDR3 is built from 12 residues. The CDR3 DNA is TGTGCCAGCAGCTCTAGGGGCTTTGGCTACACCTTC. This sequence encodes CASSSRGFGYTF.

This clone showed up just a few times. The CDR3 nucleotides are TGTGCCAGCAGTTTAGAGGGGGGGATCTATGGCTACACCTTC. It codes for CASSLEGGIYGYTF. V is TRBV28 and J is TRBJ1-2; TRBD1 might be the D (6 bases). The CDR3 extends over 14 amino acids. Trimming cost V 2 bases and J 4 bases, with 11 bases left between them. Germline-derived CDR1 and CDR2 are MDHEN and SYDVKM.

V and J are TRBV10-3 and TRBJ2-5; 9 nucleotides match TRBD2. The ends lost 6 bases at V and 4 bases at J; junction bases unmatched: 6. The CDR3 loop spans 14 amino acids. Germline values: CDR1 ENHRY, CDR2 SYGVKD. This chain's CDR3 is CAIRDGGGGETQYF. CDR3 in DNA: TGTGCCATCAGGGATGGCGGGGGGGGAGAGACCCAGTACTTC.

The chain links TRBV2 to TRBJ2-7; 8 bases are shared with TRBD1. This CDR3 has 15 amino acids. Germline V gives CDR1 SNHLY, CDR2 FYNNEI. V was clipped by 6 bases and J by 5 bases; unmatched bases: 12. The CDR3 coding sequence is TGTGCCAGCAGCACCTCGGGACAGGTGGTCCACGAGCAGTACTTC. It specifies CASSTSGQVVHEQYF.

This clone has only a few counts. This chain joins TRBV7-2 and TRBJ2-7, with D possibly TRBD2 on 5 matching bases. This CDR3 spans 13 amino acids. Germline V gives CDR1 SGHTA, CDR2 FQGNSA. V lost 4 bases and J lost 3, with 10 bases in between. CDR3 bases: TGTGCCAGCAGCTCCGGAGGAGTCTACGAGCAGTACTTC. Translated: CASSSGGVYEQYF.

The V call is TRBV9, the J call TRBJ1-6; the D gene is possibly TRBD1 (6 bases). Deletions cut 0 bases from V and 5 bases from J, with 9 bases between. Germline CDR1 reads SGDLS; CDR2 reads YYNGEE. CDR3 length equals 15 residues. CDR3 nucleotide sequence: TGTGCCAGCAGCGTAGGGACAGCAGATAATTCACCCCTCCACTTT. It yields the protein CASSVGTADNSPLHF.

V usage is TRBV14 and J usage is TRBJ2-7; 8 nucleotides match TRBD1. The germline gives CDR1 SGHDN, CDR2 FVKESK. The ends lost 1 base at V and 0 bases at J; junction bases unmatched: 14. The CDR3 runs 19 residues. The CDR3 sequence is CASSQGSLRTGKDSYEQYF. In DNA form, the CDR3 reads TGTGCCAGCAGCCAAGGAAGCTTGAGGACAGGGAAGGACTCCTACGAGCAGTACTTC. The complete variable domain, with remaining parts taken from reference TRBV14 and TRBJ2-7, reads EAGVTQFPSHSVIEKGQTVTLRCDPISGHDNLYWYRRVMGKEIKFLLHFVKESKQDESGMPNNRFLAERTGGTYSTLKVQPAELEDSGVYFCASSQGSLRTGKDSYEQYFGPGTRLTVT.

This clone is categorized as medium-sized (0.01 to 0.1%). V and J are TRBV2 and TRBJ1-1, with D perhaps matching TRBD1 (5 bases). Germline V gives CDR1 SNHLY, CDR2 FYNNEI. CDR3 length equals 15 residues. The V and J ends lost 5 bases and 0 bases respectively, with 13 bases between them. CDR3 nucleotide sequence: TGTGCCAGCAGTCCTGGAACAGGAGTGAACACTGAAGCTTTCTTT. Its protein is CASSPGTGVNTEAFF. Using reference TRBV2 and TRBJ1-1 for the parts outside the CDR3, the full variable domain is EPEVTQTPSHQVTQMGQEVILRCVPISNHLYFYWYRQILGQKVEFLVSFYNNEISEKSEIFDDQFSVERPDGSNFTLKIRSTKLEDSAMYFCASSPGTGVNTEAFFGQGTRLTVV.